These 11 T cell receptor beta chains share one sample of origin, sequenced in a study of beta chain features in type 1 diabetes. The investigators reverse transcribed all of the isolated RNA, so they sequenced expressed TCRB transcripts. Produced via immunoSEQ multiplex PCR; TCRdb's table is partial and in-frame only. The sample has about 320,000 clones, less than 15% seen once. The sample consisted of central memory CD4+ T cells from blood. These receptors were taken from a man between 25 and 39 years old in good health.

The CDR3 DNA is TGTGCCAGCTCACCCGACAGGTGGGGAGTTCCTGAAGCTTTCTTT. Translated, it gives CASSPDRWGVPEAFF. The rearrangement joins TRBV18 to TRBJ1-1, with TRBD1 as a possible D gene (6 bases). The CDR3 runs to 15 residues. Germline CDR1 reads KGHSH; CDR2 reads LQKENI. V was shortened by 3 bases and J by 6 bases, with 17 bases between the two germline ends.

This clone has only a few counts. The chain links TRBV18 to TRBJ1-5, with TRBD1 matching over 7 bases. Germline values: CDR1 KGHSH, CDR2 LQKENI. With V trimmed by 2 bases and J by 0 bases, 4 bases remained unmatched. This CDR3 spans 16 amino acids. DNA of the CDR3: TGTGCCAGCTCACCAGGACAGGTGGGTAGCAATCAGCCCCAGCATTTT. This sequence encodes CASSPGQVGSNQPQHF.

There are a few counts of this clone. The rearrangement uses TRBV4-3 and TRBJ2-3; perhaps TRBD1 as D (6 bases). Trimming removed 3 bases from V and 3 bases from J, with 13 bases in between. This CDR3 is 15 amino acids long. Germline V gene sequence: CDR1 LGHNA, CDR2 YSLEER. The CDR3 DNA reads as TGCGCCAGCAGCCAGAACCAGGGGCCTACAGATACGCAGTATTTT. This codes for CASSQNQGPTDTQYF.

The chain has TRBV5-4 and TRBJ2-5; TRBD2 matches 11 bases. Looked up from germline, CDR1 is SGHNT and CDR2 is YYREEE (reference sequence). Losses at the gene ends were 4 bases for V and 4 bases for J; bases not matched to a gene: 9. This CDR3 is 16 amino acids long. The CDR3, as DNA: TGTGCCAGCAGCCGCCCACTAGCGGGAGTTAGAGAGACCCAGTACTTC. The encoded protein is CASSRPLAGVRETQYF.

The CDR3 bases are TGTGCCAGCAGTTCCACTAGCGGCTATTACAATGAGCAGTTCTTC. Amino acids: CASSSTSGYYNEQFF. The rearrangement joins TRBV6-4 to TRBJ2-1, with 8 bases aligning to TRBD2. Germline CDR1 and CDR2: MRHNA and SNTAGT. The CDR3 runs 15 residues. V lost 5 bases to trimming and J lost 4 bases; unmatched junction nucleotides: 7.

This chain joins TRBV7-7 and TRBJ1-2, with a possible D match to TRBD1 (5 bases). CDR1 SSHAT and CDR2 FNYEAQ come from the germline V gene (reference sequence). The CDR3 is made up of 14 amino acids. V was clipped by 2 bases and J by 8 bases, with 15 bases between them. Written as DNA, the CDR3 is TGTGCCAGCAGCTTACAGGGAGAGCAGGGCGGCTACACCTTC. This sequence encodes CASSLQGEQGGYTF.

The gene calls are TRBV11-2 and TRBJ2-2; perhaps TRBD2 as D (5 bases). Trimming removed 8 bases from V and 1 base from J, with 14 bases in between. This CDR3 region has 15 residues. Germline-derived CDR1 and CDR2 are SGHAT and FQNNGV. The CDR3 here is CASWAGGRNTGELFF. Here the CDR3 DNA reads TGTGCCAGCTGGGCCGGAGGAAGGAACACCGGGGAGCTGTTTTTT. Full variable domain (missing parts from reference TRBV11-2 and TRBJ2-2): EAGVAQSPRYKIIEKRQSVAFWCNPISGHATLYWYQQILGQGPKLLIQFQNNGVVDDSQLPKDRFSAERLKGVDSTLKIQPAKLEDSAVYLCASWAGGRNTGELFFGEGSRLTVL.

This clone was counted only a few times. V usage is TRBV7-9 and J usage is TRBJ2-7; D gene uncertain. The V gene's germline CDR1 is SEHNR and CDR2 FQNEAQ (reference sequence). The CDR3 totals 12 residues. Trimming took off 5 bases at V and 3 bases at J, with 8 bases between the two ends. CDR3 sequence (DNA): TGTGCCAGCAGCGACCGTTACTACGAGCAGTACGTC. Its translation is CASSDRYYEQYV.

In nucleotides, the CDR3 is TGTGCCAGCAGCTCGAGGGATACGCAGTATTTT. It codes for CASSSRDTQYF. The rearrangement uses TRBV7-9 and TRBJ2-3; no reliable D call. The CDR3 is made up of 11 amino acids. The germline gives CDR1 SEHNR, CDR2 FQNEAQ (reference sequence). V dropped 4 bases and J dropped 6 bases, with 5 bases sitting between them. Full variable domain (missing parts from reference TRBV7-9 and TRBJ2-3): DTGVSQNPRHKITKRGQNVTFRCDPISEHNRLYWYRQTLGQGPEFLTYFQNEAQLEKSRLLSDRFSAERPKGSFSTLEIQRTEQGDSAMYLCASSSRDTQYFGPGTRLTVL.

V gene TRBV9 combines with J gene TRBJ2-5, with TRBD2 matching 9 bases. V lost 4 bases to trimming and J lost 0 bases; unmatched junction nucleotides: 10. The CDR3 sequence is 17 residues long. From germline, CDR1 is SGDLS and CDR2 YYNGEE. The CDR3 DNA reads TGTGCCAGCAGCCCAAGATGGAGCGGGGGGAACCAAGAGACCCAGTACTTC. This gives the protein CASSPRWSGGNQETQYF.

The chain carries TRBV27 and TRBJ2-5, with D perhaps given as TRBD1 or TRBD2 (5 bases each). CDR3 length equals 14 residues. Germline CDR1 MNHEY, CDR2 SMNVEV (reference sequence). V was cut by 5 bases and J by 4 bases, with 14 bases left in between. CDR3 nucleotide sequence: TGTGCCAGCAGTCAGGAACCGGGGCTAGAGACCCAGTACTTC. Its protein product is CASSQEPGLETQYF.